The sample holds many counts of the clone carrying this T cell receptor (beta chain). Antigen specificity is unknown. The data belong to a study of T cells after yellow fever vaccination. Study-wide context: Low-cell-number fractions were prepared with SMART-Seq v4 Ultra Low Input.

The CDR3 totals 17 residues. Per germline, CDR1 DFQATT and CDR2 SNEGSKA (reference sequence). V was cut by 3 bases and J by 7 bases, with 28 bases left in between. Findings and limits, study-wide: Weaker in magnitude, the secondary response showed a faster peak on day 5 versus 15.

TCR cDNA, made by 5'RACE template switching, carried an added universal primer site and UMIs. A single record per CDR3 protein comes from TCRdb applying MiXCR to the 5' RACE reads. Of 200,000 to 300,000 distinct CDR3 sequences in the sample, 13% are singletons; the top ten hold around 0.55%. This specimen was CD4+ T cells sorted from PBMCs, taken 45 days after the yellow fever booster vaccination. The chain uses TRBV20-1 and TRBJ2-7; D is tentatively TRBD1 or TRBD2 (5 bases each). The TCR originated in a man younger than 40 who received the YFV17D yellow fever vaccine. The CDR3 bases are TGCAGTGCTAGTTCGGGGCACTGGAACGGCCCTCTCTGGGAGCAGTACTTC. Translation: CSASSGHWNGPLWEQYF.